This T cell receptor (beta chain) was recorded in a study of T cell responses to AZD1222 COVID-19 vaccine (dated by TCRdb to the early 2020s). With regard to the full study: A total of 233 trial participants underwent TCR sequencing, of whom roughly 210 had received two doses of AZD1222 and roughly 26 had received two doses of the MenACWY control vaccine. Enrollment into the trials was organized by age into subgroups of 18-55, 56-69 and 70-plus years, and those subgroups contained approximately 160, 26 and 62 TCR-sequenced participants, respectively. The full study reports these points: Conclusions about previously exposed vaccinees were limited because only a handful of AZD1222 recipients were SARS-CoV-2 seropositive at baseline. The 56-69-year group was small, and its depth increase did not reach significance, likely because of low power. No day 14 peak-response samples were available, so repertoires were characterized only after the peak T cell response. Epitopes outside the regions mutated in the B.1.351 and B.1.1.7 variants were reportedly recognized by nearly half of the unique spike-specific TCRs. The whole spike protein was spanned by vaccine-associated CD4 TCRs, and dominant responses were seen in regions 160-218 and 743-854. A significant rise in spike-specific TCR breadth and depth was observed after two AZD1222 doses relative to day 0 and relative to MenACWY recipients. Most participants were white British and females outnumbered males, and the authors suggested that clonal diversity may have been underestimated.

The CDR3 regions of human TCRbeta chains were analyzed by immunosequencing. From the authors' description of their analysis: Repertoire TCRs were matched against a reference library of SARS-CoV-2-specific TCRs generated with the MIRA antigen-specificity platform. Breadth was defined as the fraction of unique TCRs that were SARS-CoV-2-associated, and depth was defined as the fraction of total T cells that were SARS-CoV-2-associated. Each spike-specific TCR was assigned to its reactive spike region and to a CD4 or CD8 class using the MIRA data. Log10-transformed breadth and depth values were compared by one-way ANOVA with Sidak's multiple comparisons tests. TCRdb retrieved this table from immuneACCESS and kept in-frame rearrangements only. Not all clones are present; in checked studies, unresolved V genes account for under half, and no reason is known for the remainder. The V and J calls and clone size are taken from that table; D and trimming were inferred from the DNA. Here the sample has around 120,000 clones; about 86% occur a single time. The ten top clones hold about 16% of the sample.

As to this clone: No antigen is known for it. One base away there is no much larger clone; base qualities are not given.

The time point label on this specimen signifies: about 28 days (+/-7) after the second vaccine dose. AZD1222 recipients given second doses at about 4 weeks or at about 12 weeks were pooled, since spike-specific TCR depth and breadth were not found to differ between the two schedules. The vaccinee samples were drawn from two UK trials, COV001 and COV002, one of which was a single-blind randomized controlled phase 2/3 trial testing AZD1222 (ChAdOx1 nCoV-19) in healthy adults. Trial participant PBMC samples were collected at day 0 and day 28 after the second dose for TCRbeta chain sequencing. Taken from cysteine to phenylalanine, the CDR3 has 13 residues. Left in the record is the CDR3 DNA by itself, 39 bases read in frame from the first base. Via the germline V gene, CDR1 is MNHEY and CDR2 SVGAGI. Trimming takes 7 bases off V and 7 bases off J; junction bases not matched to a gene: 2.

This TCR came from an adult who received the AZD1222 COVID-19 vaccine. Sequencing was performed on peripheral blood, taken 28 days after the second AZD1222 dose. The receptor chain draws on TRBV6-5 and TRBJ1-4, with 11 bases in between that match TRBD1. Read as DNA, the sequence is TGTGCCAGCATGGGACAGGGGGTTGAAAAACTGTTTTTT. Translated, it gives CASMGQGVEKLFF.